These 21 T cell receptor beta chains were all obtained from the same sample, sequenced in a study of T cell responses to AZD1222 COVID-19 vaccine. Assay used: immunoSEQ multiplex PCR; TCRdb lists only in-frame clones, some missing. Of about 130,000 clones listed, more than 70% are singletons. The sequences come from peripheral blood, collected on day 0 of AZD1222 vaccination. The receptor source for this set is an adult in good health.

The chain has TRBV19 and TRBJ1-1; D is undetermined. Deletions cut 0 bases from V and 10 bases from J, with 9 bases between. From germline, CDR1 is LNHDA and CDR2 SQIVND (reference sequence). This CDR3 region has 12 residues. Written as DNA, the CDR3 is TGTGCCAGTAGTATAGAGAGGAGTGCAGCTTTCTTT. Translated, it gives CASSIERSAAFF.

The chain combines TRBV5-4 with TRBJ2-3, with D perhaps given as TRBD1 or TRBD2 (5 bases each). CDR3 size: 17 residues. The germline V gene encodes CDR1 SGHNT and CDR2 YYREEE (reference sequence). The V end was cut by 5 bases, the J end by 0 bases, with 19 bases between. CDR3 DNA sequence: TGTGCCAGCAGTAAAGACTGGGGGAACCCTAGCACAGATACGCAGTATTTT. As protein: CASSKDWGNPSTDTQYF.

The chain carries TRBV7-9 and TRBJ1-2; 7 bases map to TRBD1. Trimming removed 5 bases from V and 6 bases from J; junction bases left unmatched: 12. Looked up from germline, CDR1 is SEHNR and CDR2 is FQNEAQ (reference sequence). This CDR3 has 15 amino acids. CDR3 protein: CASSTWDREFNGYTF. The CDR3 coding sequence is TGTGCCAGCAGCACCTGGGACAGAGAATTTAATGGCTACACCTTC.

This clone has only one observation. The V call is TRBV28, the J call TRBJ1-2, with a tentative D call TRBD1 (5 bases). Germline CDR1 reads MDHEN; CDR2 reads SYDVKM. The germline V and J ends were trimmed by 10 bases and 2 bases, with 14 bases remaining between them. CDR3 length equals 13 residues. The DNA of the CDR3 is TGTGCCACCGAACTGGGACTGAACTATGGCTACACCTTC. Translated, it gives CATELGLNYGYTF.

This CDR3 reads CAWSVHDYGYTF. The CDR3 DNA follows: TGTGCCTGGAGTGTACATGACTATGGCTACACCTTC. The chain combines TRBV30 with TRBJ1-2; the D is unclear. Germline CDR1 and CDR2: GTSNPN and SVGIG (reference sequence). Trimming took 0 bases from V and 3 from J, leaving 5 bases between them. CDR3 length: 12 residues.

This clone was seen only a few times. The chain links TRBV9 to TRBJ2-3; 7 nucleotides agree with TRBD2. J gave up 1 base and V 2 bases, and 10 bases lay outside the gene matches. Germline CDR1 and CDR2: SGDLS and YYNGEE. The CDR3 extends over 17 amino acids. The CDR3 loop reads CASSVPSGNLGTDTQYF. CDR3 DNA sequence: TGTGCCAGCAGCGTTCCAAGCGGGAATCTAGGCACAGATACGCAGTATTTT.

V and J are TRBV13 and TRBJ2-2; D is ambiguous. Trimming left V 1 base short and J 1 base short, with 10 bases between. This CDR3 is 16 amino acids long. The germline V gene encodes CDR1 PRHDT and CDR2 FYEKMQ (reference sequence). CDR3 in amino acids: CASSLAERGNTGELFF. The CDR3 nucleotides read TGTGCCAGCAGCTTAGCCGAACGTGGGAACACCGGGGAGCTGTTTTTT.

The gene calls are TRBV11-2 and TRBJ1-5, with TRBD1 identical over 12 bases. The CDR3 runs 18 residues. Per germline, CDR1 SGHAT and CDR2 FQNNGV. The junction had 17 bases not matched to a gene; V was cut back by 3 bases and J by 11 bases. The CDR3 loop reads CASSLMGQGAGPDLAQHF. The CDR3 nucleotides are TGTGCCAGCAGCTTGATGGGACAGGGGGCCGGGCCGGATTTGGCCCAGCATTTT.

V gene TRBV7-9 combines with J gene TRBJ2-7; D perhaps matches TRBD1 (5 bases). Germline loops: CDR1 SEHNR, CDR2 FQNEAQ (reference sequence). This CDR3 has 14 residues. With 5 bases removed from V and 5 bases from J, the gap between germline ends came to 16 bases. CDR3 DNA: TGTGCCAGCAGCCGCCTCGGGTGGGGCCACGAGCAGTACTTC. Its translation is CASSRLGWGHEQYF. Based on the CDR3 plus reference TRBV7-9 and TRBJ2-7, the full variable domain is DTGVSQNPRHKITKRGQNVTFRCDPISEHNRLYWYRQTLGQGPEFLTYFQNEAQLEKSRLLSDRFSAERPKGSFSTLEIQRTEQGDSAMYLCASSRLGWGHEQYFGPGTRLTVT.

This chain joins TRBV7-3 and TRBJ2-1, with D possibly being TRBD1 (6 bases). CDR1 is SGHTA and CDR2 is FQGTGA in the germline V gene. The V end lost 5 bases, the J end lost 2 bases, and 16 bases lay between the germline ends. This CDR3 comprises 16 residues. The CDR3 DNA reads TGTGCCAGCAGCCCCACAGGGAAGATGACCTACAATGAGCAGTTCTTC. Translated, it gives CASSPTGKMTYNEQFF.

The chain is built from TRBV29-1 and TRBJ2-1, with 7 bases fitting TRBD2. The CDR3 runs to 15 residues. The junction had 10 bases not matched to a gene; V was cut back by 8 bases and J by 0 bases. CDR1 SQVTM and CDR2 ANQGSEA come from the germline V gene. In DNA form, the CDR3 reads TGCAGCACCCGAGAAGCGGGGAGCTCCTACAATGAGCAGTTCTTC. This sequence encodes CSTREAGSSYNEQFF.

The table lists this clone with a count of one. This chain uses TRBV7-2 with TRBJ1-6; a possible D gene is TRBD1 (6 bases). This CDR3 comprises 18 residues. The V and J ends lost 5 bases and 1 base respectively, with 18 bases between them. In germline, CDR1 is SGHTA, CDR2 FQGNSA. CDR3 bases: TGTGCCAGCAGCAATGGACAGCCTTCTAGGTCCTATAATTCACCCCTCCACTTT. This encodes CASSNGQPSRSYNSPLHF. Filled out from reference TRBV7-2 and TRBJ1-6, the complete variable domain reads GAGVSQSPSNKVTEKGKDVELRCDPISGHTALYWYRQSLGQGLEFLIYFQGNSAPDKSGLPSDRFSAERTGGSVSTLTIQRTQQEDSAVYLCASSNGQPSRSYNSPLHFGNGTRLTVT.

This clone was seen just once. V gene TRBV13 combines with J gene TRBJ2-5; D may be TRBD2 (6 bases). CDR3 size: 14 residues. Trimming stripped 6 bases from V and 5 bases from J, with 16 bases between. Germline CDR1 PRHDT, CDR2 FYEKMQ (reference sequence). The chain's CDR3 is CASSYPEGAETQYF. In DNA, the CDR3 is TGTGCCAGCAGTTATCCGGAGGGTGCGGAGACCCAGTACTTC.

The chain carries TRBV12-5 and TRBJ1-1; a possible D gene is TRBD1 (6 bases). The CDR3 runs to 14 residues. Germline CDR1 reads LGHNT; CDR2 reads FRNRAP. V dropped 7 bases and J dropped 8 bases, with 20 bases sitting between them. The chain's CDR3 is CASAPGTSLIEAFF. CDR3 nucleotide sequence: TGTGCTAGTGCCCCGGGGACATCGCTCATAGAAGCTTTCTTT.

CDR3 residues: CASSDRPTYNEQFF. The CDR3 DNA reads as TGTGCCAGTAGCGACAGGCCGACCTACAATGAGCAGTTCTTC. This chain links TRBV19 with TRBJ2-1; D may be TRBD1 (6 bases). Germline assignment: CDR1 LNHDA and CDR2 SQIVND (reference sequence). This CDR3 is 14 amino acids long. Trimming took 6 bases from V and 2 from J, leaving 11 bases between them.

This chain uses TRBV11-3 with TRBJ1-1, with D uncertain. CDR1 and CDR2 from the germline V gene are SGHNT and YENEEA. V gave up 1 base and J gave up 6 bases, with 12 bases separating them. CDR3 length: 14 amino acids. The CDR3 loop is CASSLGRGYSEAFF. DNA for the CDR3: TGTGCCAGCAGCTTAGGCAGAGGGTACTCTGAAGCTTTCTTT.

This clone was seen a single time. The rearrangement uses TRBV24-1 and TRBJ2-5, with 9 bases fitting TRBD2. In germline, CDR1 is KGHDR, CDR2 SFDVKD. The V segment lost 3 bases and the J segment 5 bases; nucleotides outside the gene matches: 6. The CDR3 length is 15 residues. CDR3 nucleotide sequence: TGTGCCACCAGTGATCCACTAGCGGGTCCGGAGACCCAGTACTTC. Protein: CATSDPLAGPETQYF.

This clone has only a few counts. The genes are TRBV6-5 and TRBJ1-1; D not resolved. V dropped 7 bases and J dropped 10 bases, with 19 bases sitting between them. Per germline, CDR1 MNHEY and CDR2 SVGAGI. The CDR3 consists of 13 residues. CDR3 in DNA: TGTGCCAGCACCTCATCGCCGGTTCTAGGAGCTTTCTTT. Translated: CASTSSPVLGAFF.

This clone has just a few counts. The rearrangement uses TRBV6-4 and TRBJ1-2; D might be TRBD1 (5 bases). The CDR3 extends over 15 amino acids. V gave up 6 bases and J gave up 2 bases, with 16 bases separating them. Germline lookup yields CDR1 MRHNA and CDR2 SNTAGT. CDR3 sequence (DNA): TGTGCCAGCAGCCCGGTACAGGCTGGCAACTATGGCTACACCTTC. Translation: CASSPVQAGNYGYTF.

The chain has TRBV5-1 and TRBJ2-3, with a weak D call TRBD2 (6 bases). CDR1 SGHRS and CDR2 YFSETQ come from the germline V gene. Trimming cost V 2 bases and J 5 bases, with 15 bases left between them. The CDR3 consists of 15 residues. The chain's CDR3 is CASSFPRDSGDTQYF. The CDR3 bases are TGCGCCAGCAGCTTCCCTCGGGACTCAGGAGATACGCAGTATTTT.

This chain links TRBV9 with TRBJ1-5, with D maybe TRBD1 (5 bases). Germline V gene lookup returns CDR1 SGDLS and CDR2 YYNGEE. The V end lost 4 bases, the J end lost 9 bases, and 17 bases lay between the germline ends. This CDR3 has 14 residues. The chain's CDR3 is CASSPIGGSRPQHF. In nucleotides, the CDR3 is TGTGCCAGCAGCCCTATCGGGGGGTCGAGGCCCCAGCATTTT. Variable domain in full (rest from reference TRBV9 and TRBJ1-5): DSGVTQTPKHLITATGQRVTLRCSPRSGDLSVYWYQQSLDQGLQFLIQYYNGEERAKGNILERFSAQQFPDLHSELNLSSLELGDSALYFCASSPIGGSRPQHFGDGTRLSIL.